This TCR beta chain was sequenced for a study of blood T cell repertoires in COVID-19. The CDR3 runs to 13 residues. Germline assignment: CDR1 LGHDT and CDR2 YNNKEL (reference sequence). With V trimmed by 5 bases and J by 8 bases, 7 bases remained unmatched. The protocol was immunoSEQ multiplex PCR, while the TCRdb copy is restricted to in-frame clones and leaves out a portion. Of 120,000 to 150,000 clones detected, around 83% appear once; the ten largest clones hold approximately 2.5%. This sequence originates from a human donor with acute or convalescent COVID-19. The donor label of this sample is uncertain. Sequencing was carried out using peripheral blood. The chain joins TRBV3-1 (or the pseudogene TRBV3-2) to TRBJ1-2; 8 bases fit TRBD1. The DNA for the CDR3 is TGTGCCAGCAGCGGACAGGGCCTAGAGGGCTACACCTTC. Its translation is CASSGQGLEGYTF.